This T cell receptor beta chain was recovered during a study of Graves' ophthalmopathy and Graves' hyperthyroidism. Turning to the study itself: At initial diagnosis, peripheral blood was obtained, and this preceded any treatment.

V lost 4 bases and J 2 bases, leaving 23 bases between the germline ends. Germline V gene data show CDR1 as LGHNA and CDR2 as YNFKEQ. This CDR3 region has 18 residues. Overall study findings and caveats: Stable hyperthyroidism and ophthalmopathy were told apart by a 13-signature model, which achieved about 88% sensitivity and 81.08% specificity. Most thyroid clonotypes expanded beyond 0.001 frequency were also found in blood.

RNA transcripts were the template, and TCR beta CDR3 regions were amplified from them. HTBI primers were used in a first-round RT-PCR, which preceded a second-round multiplex PCR. TCRdb reprocessed the multiplex PCR reads via MiXCR and lists one record per CDR3 protein. The table records around 340,000 distinct CDR3 sequences, roughly a sixth of them present only once. Remarks on this clonotype: Its antigen remains unidentified.

The V and J genes are TRBV4-2 and TRBJ1-2, with D possibly matching TRBD1 (5 bases). The sample comprised peripheral blood. This sequence originates from an adult man with Graves' ophthalmopathy. The CDR3 sequence: CASSLRDSQPDFNYGYTF. CDR3 sequence (DNA): TGTGCCAGCAGCCTCCGGGACTCCCAGCCGGACTTCAACTATGGCTACACCTTC.